The 20 T cell receptor beta chains reported below all come from one sample, sequenced in a study of CD8+CD57+ T cells in acquired aplastic anemia. Patients chosen for sequencing had shown CD8+CD57+ cell expansion by flow cytometry. Profiles of TCR beta VDJ and CDR3 were generated from a genomic DNA template. MiXCR was run by TCRdb on the reads, yielding one entry per CDR3 protein. The sample lists 200,000 to 250,000 distinct CDR3 sequences; almost 50% were seen once. The sample consisted of sorted CD4+, CD8+, or CD8+CD57+ T cells (not recorded which) from PBMCs. The receptors were gathered from a human donor with aplastic anemia.

This chain connects TRBV19 to TRBJ2-5; 8 nucleotides match TRBD2. Trimming cost V 5 bases and J 2 bases; bases outside gene matches: 13. This CDR3 is 17 amino acids long. CDR1 is LNHDA and CDR2 is SQIVND in the germline V gene (reference sequence). The CDR3, as DNA: TGTGCCAGTAGTCCCCACCTGACTAGCGCTCAGCAAGAGACCCAGTACTTC. Residues: CASSPHLTSAQQETQYF.

The chain links TRBV7-2 to TRBJ1-2; 10 bases line up with TRBD1. From germline, CDR1 is SGHTA and CDR2 FQGNSA. The J segment lost 4 bases and the V segment lost 7 bases, leaving 6 bases of the junction unmatched. The length of the CDR3 is 14 residues. The CDR3 loop reads CASNRGDRGYGYTF. CDR3 in DNA: TGTGCCAGCAACAGAGGGGACAGGGGCTATGGCTACACCTTC.

V is TRBV30 and J is TRBJ2-7; TRBD2 agrees at 8 bases. The CDR3 runs 14 residues. Germline V gene data show CDR1 as GTSNPN and CDR2 as SVGIG (reference sequence). With 2 bases clipped from V and 1 base from J, the junction kept 4 bases outside the gene matches. The CDR3 spells CAWSRSGSSYEQYF. CDR3 sequence (DNA): TGTGCCTGGAGTCGGAGCGGGAGTTCCTACGAGCAGTACTTC.

This clonotype came up many times. The chain links TRBV19 to TRBJ1-4; D is possibly TRBD1 (5 bases). V dropped 5 bases and J dropped 4 bases, with 11 bases sitting between them. CDR1 is LNHDA, CDR2 SQIVND, per germline (reference sequence). This CDR3 has 14 residues. The CDR3 bases are TGTGCCAGTAGTGACCGGGGCGTTAATGAAAAACTGTTTTTT. Translating gives CASSDRGVNEKLFF.

For this clonotype: Being one base from a much bigger clone, this may be a read error. The chain carries TRBV6-6 and TRBJ2-3; either TRBD1 or TRBD2 may supply D (5 bases each). Per germline, CDR1 MNHNY and CDR2 SVGAGI (reference sequence). The length of the CDR3 is 12 residues. Deletions cut 8 bases from V and 6 bases from J, with 12 bases between. The CDR3 loop is CASGTPRDTQYF. The CDR3 DNA follows: TGTGCCAGCGGGACCCCGAGGGATACGCAGTATTTT.

This chain joins TRBV14 and TRBJ1-5; 7 nucleotides agree with TRBD1. This CDR3 is built from 16 residues. Germline CDR1 reads SGHDN; CDR2 reads FVKESK. The ends lost 1 base at V and 11 bases at J; junction bases unmatched: 14. As DNA, the CDR3 is TGTGCCAGCAGCCAAGGAACCACAGGGGAGGGAGAGACCCAGCATTTT. Translation: CASSQGTTGEGETQHF.

This rearrangement joins TRBV3-1 to TRBJ2-5; the match to TRBD1 covers 10 bases. V gave up 4 bases and J gave up 1 base; unmatched junction bases: 9. CDR3 size: 17 residues. The germline CDR1 and CDR2 sequences are LGHDT and YNNKEL (reference sequence). This chain's CDR3 is CASSPDRGRRSQETQYF. CDR3 DNA sequence: TGTGCCAGCAGCCCCGACAGGGGGCGACGGTCCCAAGAGACCCAGTACTTC.

The chain uses TRBV12-3 or TRBV12-4 and TRBJ2-2, with D tentatively TRBD2 (6 bases). The CDR3 spans 15 residues. V was trimmed by 10 bases and J by 2 bases, leaving 17 bases between them. The CDR3 nucleotides are TGTGCCACTAGAGTCGGGACTGAAAACACCGGGGAGCTGTTTTTT. It yields the protein CATRVGTENTGELFF.

The chain employs TRBV5-4 and TRBJ2-5; the D is unclear. V was clipped by 4 bases and J by 1 base, with 11 bases between them. CDR3 length: 14 residues. Germline assignment: CDR1 SGHNT and CDR2 YYREEE (reference sequence). CDR3 residues: CASSVDGFQETQYF. The DNA of the CDR3 is TGTGCCAGCAGCGTGGACGGATTCCAAGAGACCCAGTACTTC.

The J gene is TRBJ1-5, the V gene TRBV20-1; no clear D. Germline V gene sequence: CDR1 DFQATT, CDR2 SNEGSKA (reference sequence). V gave up 0 bases and J gave up 7 bases, with 19 bases separating them. CDR3 length equals 16 residues. The CDR3 sequence: CSARDLNGVKLQPQHF. The CDR3 bases are TGCAGTGCTAGAGATCTAAACGGGGTAAAGCTGCAGCCCCAGCATTTT.

The chain combines TRBV27 with TRBJ2-7; TRBD1 aligns across 10 bases. Trimming cost V 6 bases and J 4 bases; bases outside gene matches: 6. Germline V lookup: CDR1 MNHEY, CDR2 SMNVEV (reference sequence). CDR3 size: 14 residues. The CDR3 DNA follows: TGTGCCAGCAGCCCGACAGGGGGCAATTACGAGCAGTACTTC. Protein: CASSPTGGNYEQYF.

This clonotype was counted between two and nine times. A much larger clone sits a single nucleotide away, making a read error possible. Lacking the conserved final phenylalanine or tryptophan, this CDR3 likely reflects a read error. The chain uses TRBV2 and TRBJ1-1; weak D call: TRBD1 (5 bases). The CDR3 spans 14 residues. Germline CDR1 SNHLY, CDR2 FYNNEI. Trimming shortened V by 4 bases and J by 1 base, and 10 bases separated the two germline ends. The CDR3 is CASSVGGTNTEAFL. The CDR3 DNA is TGTGCCAGCAGTGTTGGGGGGACGAACACTGAAGCTTTCCTT.

The chain's CDR3 is CASAERGGEEQYF. CDR3 bases: TGTGCCAGCGCTGAACGGGGGGGGGAAGAGCAGTACTTC. The rearrangement uses TRBV19 and TRBJ2-7; the match to TRBD2 covers 8 bases. The CDR3 is 13 residues long. Germline CDR1 and CDR2: LNHDA and SQIVND (reference sequence). Unmatched junction bases numbered 11, after V lost 9 bases and J lost 7 bases.

The V call is TRBV29-1, the J call TRBJ2-5; D is unclear. V was clipped by 8 bases and J by 4 bases, with 11 bases between them. CDR1 and CDR2 from the germline V gene are SQVTM and ANQGSEA. The CDR3 has 11 amino acids. In DNA, the CDR3 is TGCAGCTCTTCTATAGGAGAGACCCAGTACTTC. This codes for CSSSIGETQYF. The full variable domain, rest sourced from reference TRBV29-1 and TRBJ2-5, is SAVISQKPSRDICQRGTSLTIQCQVDSQVTMMFWYRQQPGQSLTLIATANQGSEATYESGFVIDKFPISRPNLTFSTLTVSNMSPEDSSIYLCSSSIGETQYFGPGTRLLVL.

The CDR3 region is CASSPTDYYNEQFF. The CDR3 nucleotides are TGTGCCAGCAGCCCGACAGATTACTACAATGAGCAGTTCTTC. This chain links TRBV5-6 with TRBJ2-1; TRBD1 might be the D (5 bases). This CDR3 has 14 amino acids. The V end was cut by 4 bases, the J end by 3 bases, with 11 bases between. Germline CDR1 and CDR2: SGHDT and YYEEEE.

This clonotype was recorded many times. The rearrangement joins TRBV6-5 to TRBJ1-2; 7 bases are a match to TRBD1. This CDR3 has 17 amino acids. Germline CDR1 is MNHEY and CDR2 is SVGAGI. The junction had 17 bases not matched to a gene; V was cut back by 6 bases and J by 4 bases. The CDR3 DNA reads as TGTGCCAGCAGACCACAGGGGACCGGCCTCCTGGTCTATGGCTACACCTTC. Translation gives CASRPQGTGLLVYGYTF.

This clonotype was detected only once. The rearrangement links TRBV20-1 to TRBJ1-5, with 7 bases that match TRBD1. The length of the CDR3 is 17 residues. CDR1 is DFQATT, CDR2 SNEGSKA, per germline (reference sequence). Unmatched junction bases numbered 11, after V lost 0 bases and J lost 3 bases. The CDR3 protein is CSARDWLGEGANQPQHF. The CDR3 nucleotides are TGCAGTGCTAGAGATTGGCTTGGTGAGGGGGCCAATCAGCCCCAGCATTTT.

The genes are TRBV12-3 or TRBV12-4 and TRBJ2-7; TRBD2 matches 9 bases. CDR3 size: 16 residues. Unmatched junction bases numbered 6, after V lost 3 bases and J lost 0 bases. The CDR3 nucleotides read TGTGCCAGCAGTTTCGGGATAGCGGGGGCCTCCTACGAGCAGTACTTC. This encodes CASSFGIAGASYEQYF.

This clonotype was seen a few times. The V and J genes are TRBV20-1 and TRBJ2-7, with D unclear. Trimming cost V 2 bases and J 3 bases, with 11 bases left between them. CDR3 size: 13 residues. The germline V gene has CDR1 DFQATT and CDR2 SNEGSKA (reference sequence). CDR3 region: CSARSGPHYEQYF. As DNA, the CDR3 is TGCAGTGCTAGATCCGGGCCCCACTACGAGCAGTACTTC.

CDR3 sequence reads: CAIRAGTGNTDTQYF. DNA for the CDR3: TGTGCCATCAGGGCCGGGACAGGGAACACAGATACGCAGTATTTT. The chain is built from TRBV10-3 and TRBJ2-3, with TRBD1 matching over 9 bases. The CDR3 has 15 amino acids. The J segment lost 2 bases and the V segment lost 6 bases, leaving 6 bases of the junction unmatched. Germline values: CDR1 ENHRY, CDR2 SYGVKD.